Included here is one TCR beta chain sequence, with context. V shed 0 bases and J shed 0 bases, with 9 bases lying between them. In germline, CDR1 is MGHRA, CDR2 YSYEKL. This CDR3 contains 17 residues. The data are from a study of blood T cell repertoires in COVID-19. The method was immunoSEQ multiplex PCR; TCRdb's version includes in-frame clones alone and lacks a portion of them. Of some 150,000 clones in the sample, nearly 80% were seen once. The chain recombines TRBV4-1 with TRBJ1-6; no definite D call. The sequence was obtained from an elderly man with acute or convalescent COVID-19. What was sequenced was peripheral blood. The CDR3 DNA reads TGCGCCAGCAGCCAAGATTGGGCAAGCTCCTATAATTCACCCCTCCACTTT. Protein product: CASSQDWASSYNSPLHF.